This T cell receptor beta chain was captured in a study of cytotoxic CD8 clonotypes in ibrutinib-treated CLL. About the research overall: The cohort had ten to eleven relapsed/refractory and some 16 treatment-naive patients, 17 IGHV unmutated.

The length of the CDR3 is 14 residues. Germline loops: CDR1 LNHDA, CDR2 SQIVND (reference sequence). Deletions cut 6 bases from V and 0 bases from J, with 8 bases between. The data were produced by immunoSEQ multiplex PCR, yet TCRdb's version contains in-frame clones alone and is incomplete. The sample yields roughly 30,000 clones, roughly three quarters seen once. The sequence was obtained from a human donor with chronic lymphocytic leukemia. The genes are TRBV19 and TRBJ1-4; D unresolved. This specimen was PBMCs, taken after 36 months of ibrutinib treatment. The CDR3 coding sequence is TGTGCCAGTAGGATTGAGGCAACTAATGAAAAACTGTTTTTT. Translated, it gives CASRIEATNEKLFF.